A single T cell receptor (beta chain) is shown here with its context. This clone has only a few counts. Its antigen has not been determined. Base qualities were left out, and no much larger clone turns up one base away. The entry originates in a study of beta chain features in type 1 diabetes (dated by TCRdb to the late 2010s). Turning to the overall study: No differences in mean age, gender distribution, total cell number or subset yield were found between patients and healthy donors. Regulatory and stem cell-like memory subsets were isolated from only 8 patients and about 8 healthy donors, whereas naive and central memory subsets came from all 30 or so donors. A total of about 110 million sorted cells were examined across all samples, and the number of cells per subset was strongly correlated with RNA yield. The study compared the TCRB repertoires of sorted circulating CD4+ T cell subsets in recently diagnosed type 1 diabetes patients with those in matched healthy donors.

All of the isolated RNA was reverse transcribed with the High Capacity cDNA Reverse Transcription Kit, so expressed TCRB transcripts were sequenced. Deep immunoSEQ sequencing was performed on naive, central memory and regulatory T cell samples, with an average of roughly 3.5 million total reads per sample. Sorted cells were lysed in RLT buffer, and RNA was extracted using DNase-treated RNeasy Micro or Mini kits according to cell number. To prevent cross-contamination, every cell subset was processed on its own, while patient and healthy donor samples were processed together. Using the immunoSEQ multiplex PCR, TCRB sequences were amplified from cDNA into 87-bp fragments spanning the CDR3 region. Sequencing of the amplicons was performed on the Illumina HiSeq platform. The study's own analysis went as follows. PCR bias was corrected computationally using synthetic template baselines, and reads within Hamming distance 2 were collapsed, with unmergeable singletons discarded. By aligning reads against IMGT, V, D and J genes, CDR3 length, and insertions or deletions at six rearrangement sites were assigned. Within each subset, clonotype counts were normalized to sorted cell number, after which true diversity and Gini coefficients were computed with the tcR R package. The overlap coefficient, calculated on TCRB nucleotide sequences, was used to quantify repertoire sharing. In its TCRdb copy, this immuneACCESS table keeps in-frame sequences only and misses some clones. Where compared with another copy, unresolved V genes explain less than half of these, and the others have no known cause. V and J calls and clone size follow that table, whereas D and trimming were derived from the DNA. The sample table records some 200,000 clones; approximately 10% of these occur just once. The ten largest account for roughly 1.4% of the sample.

Overall results and qualifications from the work: PCR may preferentially amplify shorter templates, but because patient and control samples were amplified and corrected together, any resulting skew would affect both groups equally. HLA sub-analyses involved small numbers of individuals, so any influence of HLA type on TCRB rearrangement remained unresolved. Because cDNA was sequenced instead of genomic DNA, highly expressing activated cells could be over-represented, though the groups showed no difference in activation or CD3 levels. Patients with type 1 diabetes made fewer insertions and deleted more nucleotides at VDJ recombination sites, implying thymic rearrangement abnormalities. A moderate but significant shortening of TCRB CDR3 length was observed in type 1 diabetes patients in all four CD4+ subsets. Naive, central memory and regulatory TCRB repertoires appeared to be more similar among patients than among healthy donors.

Each donor gave one peripheral blood draw, approximately 110 mL on average, collected into heparinised tubes. A BD FACSAria II and a panel including CD45RO, CCR7, CD25, CD127, CD95 and CD27 were used to sort naive, central memory, regulatory and stem cell-like memory CD4+ T cells. All sorted populations exceeded 95% purity. Right away, PBMCs were isolated by Lymphoprep density gradient centrifugation and were stained directly, with no culture step. So that batch effects would be minimized, each experiment stained and sorted samples in pairs, pairing one healthy donor with one patient. V drops 0 bases and J drops 1 base, leaving 6 bases in between. Via the germline V gene, CDR1 is SGHRS and CDR2 YFSETQ. The cysteine opens and the phenylalanine closes a CDR3 of 14 amino acids. Only the CDR3 part of the read is kept: 42 bases, read in frame from the first base.

This TCR was recovered from a man aged 18 to 29 in good health. Source material: central memory CD4+ T cells from blood. The chain employs TRBV5-1 and TRBJ2-3, with the D gene too uncertain to name. The CDR3 loop reads CASSLAVGTDTQYF. The base sequence is TGCGCCAGCAGCTTGGCAGTGGGCACAGATACGCAGTATTTT.